This T cell receptor (beta chain) appears in the sequencing data of a study of cytomegalovirus exposure and HLA in healthy donors. Broader study findings: Analyses of presence/absence relied on an assumption of roughly uniform sequencing depth across donors. Segments of the TCR beta V type were, in most cases, productive about 87% or about 30% of the time in an earlier analysis.

A multiplex PCR was run with 60 Vbeta primers and 13 Jbeta primers. Profiling relied on immunoSEQ multiplex PCR, and the TCRdb table lists in-frame clones only, not all of them. The data show 120,000 or so clones, over 70% seen once. CDR1 is SGHRS and CDR2 is YFSETQ in the germline V gene. V was clipped by 1 base and J by 0 bases; unmatched bases: 3. The CDR3 consists of 15 residues. Remarks on this clone: Its antigen is still unknown.

The sequence came from a man in his forties or fifties in good health and CMV-seropositive. The sample taken for sequencing was PBMCs. This chain connects TRBV5-1 to TRBJ1-1, with 7 bases that match TRBD1. The CDR3 is CASSLTDRMNTEAFF. CDR3 bases: TGCGCCAGCAGCTTGACGGACAGGATGAACACTGAAGCTTTCTTT. The whole variable domain, filled in from reference TRBV5-1 and TRBJ1-1, reads KAGVTQTPRYLIKTRGQQVTLSCSPISGHRSVSWYQQTPGQGLQFLFEYFSETQRNKGNFPGRFSGRQFSNSRSEMNVSTLELGDSALYLCASSLTDRMNTEAFFGQGTRLTVV.